Listed below are T cell receptor beta chains from one sample, sequenced in a study of cytomegalovirus exposure and HLA in healthy donors. Here immunoSEQ multiplex PCR was the method, and the copy in TCRdb shows in-frame clones only, minus some. The sample gives 75,000 to 90,000 clones, about 79% of which show up once; around 5.4% is in the top ten. The sequenced material came from PBMCs. These receptors came from a male donor in good health and CMV-seropositive. Each CDR3 is given with its conserved first and last residue. Fields, in order: V gene, D gene, clone size, J gene, CDR3 length, CDR3 protein, CDR3 DNA. D genes are given only for firm matches. For some rows the clone size is stated as once, few or many, or as a class when expanded; others skip it.

v_call: TRBV29-1; d_call: NA; clone_size: once; j_call: TRBJ2-7; cdr3_length: 13; cdr3_aa: CSVREGAGREQYF; cdr3_nt: TGCAGCGTCCGAGAGGGCGCGGGGCGCGAGCAGTACTTC
v_call: TRBV7-9; d_call: NA; clone_size: NA; j_call: TRBJ2-1; cdr3_length: 15; cdr3_aa: CASSPSVKPYNEQFF; cdr3_nt: TGTGCCAGCAGCCCCTCCGTAAAGCCCTACAATGAGCAGTTCTTC
v_call: TRBV15; d_call: TRBD1; clone_size: once; j_call: TRBJ1-2; cdr3_length: 16; cdr3_aa: CATSTRTGGFTSGYTF; cdr3_nt: TGTGCCACCAGCACAAGGACAGGGGGCTTTACTTCTGGCTACACCTTC
v_call: TRBV6-5; d_call: NA; clone_size: NA; j_call: TRBJ1-2; cdr3_length: 14; cdr3_aa: CASRPHTGAYGYTF; cdr3_nt: TGTGCCAGCAGACCCCACACGGGAGCTTATGGCTACACCTTC
v_call: TRBV7-6; d_call: TRBD2; clone_size: NA; j_call: TRBJ2-7; cdr3_length: 19; cdr3_aa: CASSPNAASGDLSSYEQYF; cdr3_nt: TGTGCCAGCAGCCCAAACGCGGCTAGCGGGGACCTTAGCTCCTACGAGCAGTACTTC
v_call: TRBV7-9; d_call: NA; clone_size: few; j_call: TRBJ1-6; cdr3_length: 17; cdr3_aa: CASSQSGGSSYNSPLHF; cdr3_nt: TGTGCCAGCAGCCAGTCCGGGGGGAGCTCCTATAATTCACCCCTCCACTTT
v_call: TRBV5-4; d_call: TRBD1; clone_size: NA; j_call: TRBJ2-2; cdr3_length: 14; cdr3_aa: CASSSGTGSGELFF; cdr3_nt: TGTGCCAGCAGCTCCGGGACAGGCTCCGGGGAGCTGTTTTTT
v_call: TRBV4-3; d_call: TRBD1; clone_size: few; j_call: TRBJ1-2; cdr3_length: 16; cdr3_aa: CASSQAEQGSYYGYTF; cdr3_nt: TGCGCCAGCAGCCAAGCCGAACAGGGGTCCTACTATGGCTACACCTTC
v_call: TRBV7-6; d_call: NA; clone_size: NA; j_call: TRBJ1-5; cdr3_length: 17; cdr3_aa: CASSLGVSAGGNQPQHF; cdr3_nt: TGTGCCAGCAGCTTAGGCGTTTCGGCGGGAGGCAATCAGCCCCAGCATTTT
v_call: TRBV5-4; d_call: TRBD1; clone_size: NA; j_call: TRBJ1-1; cdr3_length: 17; cdr3_aa: CASSGAPGGSMNTEAFF; cdr3_nt: TGTGCCAGCAGCGGCGCTCCAGGGGGTAGCATGAACACTGAAGCTTTCTTT
v_call: TRBV19; d_call: TRBD1; clone_size: NA; j_call: TRBJ2-5; cdr3_length: 13; cdr3_aa: CASRKTGGETQYF; cdr3_nt: TGTGCCAGTAGAAAGACAGGGGGAGAGACCCAGTACTTC
v_call: TRBV4-1; d_call: TRBD2; clone_size: NA; j_call: TRBJ2-4; cdr3_length: 17; cdr3_aa: CASSRTPGLGAKNIQYF; cdr3_nt: TGCGCCAGCAGCCGGACCCCGGGACTAGGAGCCAAAAACATTCAGTACTTC
v_call: TRBV7-9; d_call: NA; clone_size: NA; j_call: TRBJ1-2; cdr3_length: 14; cdr3_aa: CASSPPGGIYGYTF; cdr3_nt: TGTGCCAGCAGCCCGCCGGGGGGGATCTATGGCTACACCTTC
v_call: TRBV27; d_call: NA; clone_size: NA; j_call: TRBJ1-1; cdr3_length: 12; cdr3_aa: CASSHGATEAFF; cdr3_nt: TGTGCCAGCAGTCATGGGGCAACTGAAGCTTTCTTT
v_call: TRBV6-5; d_call: TRBD1; clone_size: NA; j_call: TRBJ2-7; cdr3_length: 14; cdr3_aa: CASSYGTGGDEQYF; cdr3_nt: TGTGCCAGCAGTTACGGGACAGGGGGGGACGAGCAGTACTTC
v_call: TRBV11-2; d_call: TRBD1; clone_size: NA; j_call: TRBJ1-2; cdr3_length: 15; cdr3_aa: CASSTPRDSHYGYTF; cdr3_nt: TGTGCCAGCAGCACACCCCGGGACAGCCACTATGGCTACACCTTC
v_call: TRBV5-6; d_call: TRBD1; clone_size: NA; j_call: TRBJ2-7; cdr3_length: 15; cdr3_aa: CASSFAWTGGDEQYF; cdr3_nt: TGTGCCAGCAGCTTTGCCTGGACAGGAGGCGACGAGCAGTACTTC
v_call: TRBV4-3; d_call: NA; clone_size: once; j_call: TRBJ2-1; cdr3_length: 15; cdr3_aa: CASSQLYPPTNEQFF; cdr3_nt: TGCGCCAGCAGCCAGCTATACCCCCCCACCAATGAGCAGTTCTTC
v_call: TRBV19; d_call: TRBD2; clone_size: NA; j_call: TRBJ2-7; cdr3_length: 15; cdr3_aa: CASTRTSGSYYEQYF; cdr3_nt: TGTGCCAGTACTCGGACTAGCGGGAGCTACTACGAGCAGTACTTC
v_call: TRBV5-1; d_call: TRBD1; clone_size: NA; j_call: TRBJ2-1; cdr3_length: 15; cdr3_aa: CASSMGQTSYNEQFF; cdr3_nt: TGCGCCAGCAGCATGGGACAGACCTCCTACAATGAGCAGTTCTTC
v_call: TRBV19; d_call: TRBD2; clone_size: few; j_call: TRBJ2-7; cdr3_length: 14; cdr3_aa: CASSIIGTSGEQYF; cdr3_nt: TGTGCCAGTAGTATCATCGGGACTAGCGGCGAGCAGTACTTC
v_call: TRBV13; d_call: TRBD2; clone_size: few; j_call: TRBJ2-3; cdr3_length: 17; cdr3_aa: CASSETSGRAVTDTQYF; cdr3_nt: TGTGCCAGCAGCGAGACTAGCGGGAGGGCCGTGACAGATACGCAGTATTTT
v_call: TRBV5-1; d_call: TRBD1; clone_size: NA; j_call: TRBJ2-7; cdr3_length: 15; cdr3_aa: CASREGYRGLYEQYF; cdr3_nt: TGCGCCAGCAGGGAAGGTTACAGGGGGCTCTACGAGCAGTACTTC
v_call: TRBV5-4; d_call: TRBD2; clone_size: NA; j_call: TRBJ2-3; cdr3_length: 18; cdr3_aa: CASSPSPFSAGGTDTQYF; cdr3_nt: TGTGCCAGCAGCCCGAGCCCCTTTTCAGCGGGGGGCACAGATACGCAGTATTTT
v_call: TRBV13; d_call: NA; clone_size: NA; j_call: TRBJ2-2; cdr3_length: 13; cdr3_aa: CASSLLNTGELFF; cdr3_nt: TGTGCCAGCAGCTTACTGAACACCGGGGAGCTGTTTTTT
v_call: TRBV27; d_call: TRBD2; clone_size: NA; j_call: TRBJ2-1; cdr3_length: 14; cdr3_aa: CASSLWRGDNEQFF; cdr3_nt: TGTGCCAGCAGTTTATGGCGGGGGGACAATGAGCAGTTCTTC
v_call: TRBV5-6; d_call: TRBD1; clone_size: NA; j_call: TRBJ2-5; cdr3_length: 13; cdr3_aa: CASRGTGEETQYF; cdr3_nt: TGTGCCAGCAGAGGGACAGGGGAAGAGACCCAGTACTTC
v_call: TRBV15; d_call: NA; clone_size: NA; j_call: TRBJ2-1; cdr3_length: 15; cdr3_aa: CATSRVTGSYNEQFF; cdr3_nt: TGTGCCACCAGCAGGGTAACGGGCTCCTACAATGAGCAGTTCTTC
v_call: TRBV27; d_call: TRBD1; clone_size: NA; j_call: TRBJ1-1; cdr3_length: 16; cdr3_aa: CASSFSKTGLSTEAFF; cdr3_nt: TGTGCCAGCAGTTTCTCGAAGACAGGGTTGTCCACTGAAGCTTTCTTT
v_call: TRBV10-3; d_call: TRBD2; clone_size: once; j_call: TRBJ2-1; cdr3_length: 15; cdr3_aa: CAIHPSGREGNEQFF; cdr3_nt: TGTGCCATCCACCCTAGCGGGAGGGAGGGCAATGAGCAGTTCTTC
v_call: TRBV7-9; d_call: TRBD2; clone_size: NA; j_call: TRBJ2-3; cdr3_length: 17; cdr3_aa: CASSPRGSGSMADTQYF; cdr3_nt: TGTGCCAGCAGCCCTCGGGGTAGCGGGAGTATGGCAGATACGCAGTATTTT
v_call: TRBV11-2; d_call: NA; clone_size: NA; j_call: TRBJ2-3; cdr3_length: 12; cdr3_aa: CASSSRTDTQYF; cdr3_nt: TGTGCCAGCAGCTCTAGGACAGATACGCAGTATTTT
v_call: TRBV13; d_call: TRBD1; clone_size: NA; j_call: TRBJ2-7; cdr3_length: 14; cdr3_aa: CASSTGDRGYEQYF; cdr3_nt: TGTGCCAGCAGCACGGGGGACAGGGGGTACGAGCAGTACTTC
v_call: TRBV9; d_call: TRBD2; clone_size: NA; j_call: TRBJ2-2; cdr3_length: 16; cdr3_aa: CASSLRSSGPTGELFF; cdr3_nt: TGTGCCAGCAGCCTACGAAGTAGCGGGCCTACCGGGGAGCTGTTTTTT
v_call: TRBV7-8; d_call: TRBD2; clone_size: NA; j_call: TRBJ2-3; cdr3_length: 14; cdr3_aa: CASSLAVVAGEQYF; cdr3_nt: TGTGCCAGCAGCTTAGCCGTGGTAGCGGGAGAGCAGTATTTT
v_call: TRBV14; d_call: NA; clone_size: few; j_call: TRBJ1-5; cdr3_length: 13; cdr3_aa: CASSQDLGQPQHF; cdr3_nt: TGTGCCAGCAGCCAAGATCTAGGTCAGCCCCAGCATTTT
v_call: TRBV19; d_call: NA; clone_size: NA; j_call: TRBJ2-7; cdr3_length: 15; cdr3_aa: CASSIVFEGKYEQYF; cdr3_nt: TGTGCCAGTAGTATTGTTTTTGAGGGAAAGTACGAGCAGTACTTC
v_call: TRBV30; d_call: NA; clone_size: NA; j_call: TRBJ2-1; cdr3_length: 15; cdr3_aa: CAWRKRGISYNEQFF; cdr3_nt: TGTGCCTGGAGAAAACGGGGGATCTCCTACAATGAGCAGTTCTTC
v_call: TRBV18; d_call: NA; clone_size: NA; j_call: TRBJ2-7; cdr3_length: 16; cdr3_aa: CASSPATGSLSYEQYF; cdr3_nt: TGTGCCAGCTCACCCGCTACAGGGTCTCTATCCTACGAGCAGTACTTC
v_call: TRBV19; d_call: NA; clone_size: NA; j_call: TRBJ2-5; cdr3_length: 15; cdr3_aa: CASSRLSERGETQYF; cdr3_nt: TGTGCCAGTAGTAGGTTGTCCGAGAGGGGGGAGACCCAGTACTTC
v_call: TRBV9; d_call: NA; clone_size: NA; j_call: TRBJ1-2; cdr3_length: 13; cdr3_aa: CASSVSGGYGYTF; cdr3_nt: TGTGCCAGCAGCGTAAGCGGGGGTTATGGCTACACCTTC
v_call: TRBV4-3; d_call: NA; clone_size: NA; j_call: TRBJ2-1; cdr3_length: 15; cdr3_aa: CASSHLRDFNNEQFF; cdr3_nt: TGCGCCAGCAGCCATCTCCGGGACTTCAACAATGAGCAGTTCTTC
v_call: TRBV5-1; d_call: TRBD2; clone_size: NA; j_call: TRBJ2-1; cdr3_length: 15; cdr3_aa: CASSPVLAGKDEQFF; cdr3_nt: TGCGCCAGCAGCCCCGTACTAGCGGGGAAGGATGAGCAGTTCTTC
v_call: TRBV7-9; d_call: TRBD1; clone_size: NA; j_call: TRBJ2-7; cdr3_length: 14; cdr3_aa: CASSPGQVYYEQYF; cdr3_nt: TGTGCCAGCAGCCCCGGACAGGTATACTACGAGCAGTACTTC
v_call: TRBV6-5; d_call: TRBD1; clone_size: NA; j_call: TRBJ1-5; cdr3_length: 15; cdr3_aa: CASSPQGRGNQPQHF; cdr3_nt: TGTGCCAGCAGCCCACAGGGGAGAGGCAATCAGCCCCAGCATTTT
v_call: TRBV7-7; d_call: NA; clone_size: NA; j_call: TRBJ2-3; cdr3_length: 14; cdr3_aa: CASSLGANSDTQYF; cdr3_nt: TGTGCTAGCAGCTTAGGAGCGAATTCAGATACGCAGTATTTT
v_call: TRBV6-6; d_call: TRBD2; clone_size: NA; j_call: TRBJ2-1; cdr3_length: 16; cdr3_aa: CASIPQREEGDNEQFF; cdr3_nt: TGTGCCAGCATTCCACAGCGGGAGGAGGGGGATAATGAGCAGTTCTTC
v_call: TRBV7-9; d_call: TRBD1; clone_size: NA; j_call: TRBJ1-2; cdr3_length: 15; cdr3_aa: CSSSLRQGVRYGYTF; cdr3_nt: TGTTCCAGCAGCCTTCGACAGGGGGTACGGTACGGCTACACCTTC